Sequencing of this T cell receptor (beta chain) was carried out in a study of T-cell memory formation after mild COVID-19 (dated by TCRdb to the early 2020s). In the study overall: TCR sequence clusters from the two donors were largely donor specific. In two donors, T-cell clones that expanded and contracted after mild COVID-19 were tracked by sequencing TCRalpha and TCRbeta repertoires over time. The cohort comprised two young, previously healthy adult volunteers, one female and one male. The full study reports these points: Some responding clones were detected in pre-infection memory, which suggested that pre-existing cross-reactive memory T cells had joined the SARS-CoV-2 response. Only a couple of mild cases were covered by the study, and larger cohorts that include severe cases with pre-infection samples were considered necessary. From day 15 to 85, contracting clones showed balanced CD4/CD8 phenotypes, whereas a second wave of clones that expanded from day 15 to 37 leaned towards CD4+. Whether the second-wave clones peaking on day 37 were SARS-CoV-2 specific was not confirmed. Contracting CD4+ clones turned up mainly in the CM and EM memory subsets, whereas EMRA was where CD8+ clones were enriched.

The listed sequencing device is Illumina NovaSeq 6000. cDNA libraries for TCRalpha and TCRbeta were prepared by 5'RACE using constant-segment primers, with sample barcodes and unique molecular identifiers added. Trizol reagent was used to extract RNA from every sample. Library amplification was performed in two PCR steps, and a second sample barcode and Illumina TruSeq adapters were introduced in the second step. Sequencing of libraries was performed on an Illumina NovaSeq with 2 x 150 bp paired-end reads. In the authors' own workflow: Reads were demultiplexed and collapsed into UMI-guided consensus sequences with migec v1.2.7. With mixcr v2.1.11, UMI consensuses were aligned to TRA and TRB V and J templates and assembled into clonotypes. Clonotypes were classified as expanded or contracted when called significant by both edgeR and NoisET, with noise models trained on biological replicates. For edgeR calls, a false discovery rate-adjusted p below 0.01 and a log2 fold-change threshold of 1 were applied. PCA with hierarchical clustering of max-normalized trajectories of the 1000 most abundant clonotypes was used as exploratory dynamics analysis. Each responding clone was given a CD4 or CD8 phenotype based on the CD4+ and CD8+ repertoires, which had been sequenced separately. TCRdb handled the public reads itself, with Q25 trimming in fastp and clone calling in MiXCR, and kept productive beta chains. For every CDR3 protein sequence, its rows merge into one entry that carries the most common genes and DNA. The V and J calls follow TCRdb's processing rather than the paper's. Counted in this sample were approximately 260,000 distinct CDR3 sequences; roughly 15% of them appeared once. Around 3.4% of the sample comes from the top ten.

PBMCs were isolated by Ficoll-Paque density gradient centrifugation. A word on this clonotype: Its binding antigen is unknown. Within one base of it there is no much larger clone, and no base qualities were kept.

Between the V and J ends, shortened by 10 bases and 6 bases respectively, the junction contains 11 bases. The germline V gene yields MNHEY for CDR1 and SVGAGI for CDR2. Including cysteine and phenylalanine, the CDR3 has 11 amino acids. Only the CDR3 portion is preserved as DNA: 33 bases, with reading frame beginning at the first base. The source material was PBMCs or a T cell subset sorted from them (not recorded which). This clonotype was obtained from a man aged 18 to 30 who had mild COVID-19 (a few samples of this study predate the infection). The sample titles of this study are shuffled in the database, so cell type and time point are left out; the donor was told from shared clones. The chain is made from TRBV6-5 and TRBJ2-3; the D gene cannot be resolved reliably. The DNA reads TGTGCCACCTCCGCAGCGGATACGCAGTATTTT. Translated, it gives CATSAADTQYF.